This passage covers 3 T cell receptor beta chains from one sample sequenced in a study of blood T cell repertoires in COVID-19. Assay: immunoSEQ multiplex PCR; the TCRdb copy retains only in-frame clones and omits some. Of 250,000 to 300,000 clones in the sample, more than 80% were seen once. Sequencing input: PBMCs or T cells enriched from blood (not recorded which). These receptors were collected from a woman in her 30s who had recovered from COVID-19.

This clone was detected once. The chain uses TRBV6-5 and TRBJ1-1, with a tentative D call TRBD1 (6 bases). Trimming stripped 4 bases from V and 1 base from J, with 16 bases between. Germline V gene data show CDR1 as MNHEY and CDR2 as SVGAGI. The CDR3 has 16 amino acids. The CDR3 DNA follows: TGTGCCAGCAGTTCCGCGGTGACAGGCAGGAACACTGAAGCTTTCTTT. The encoded protein is CASSSAVTGRNTEAFF.

This clone was seen a single time. The chain recombines TRBV9 with TRBJ2-7; TRBD1 might be the D (6 bases). V lost 0 bases, J lost 9 bases, and 16 bases lay in between. The CDR3 consists of 14 residues. Germline-derived CDR1 and CDR2 are SGDLS and YYNGEE. The CDR3 bases are TGTGCCAGCAGCGTAGAACCAGGGGTGGCGGGGCAGTACTTC. It yields the protein CASSVEPGVAGQYF.

This rearrangement joins TRBV6-5 to TRBJ1-2; TRBD1 aligns across 8 bases. The V gene end was trimmed by 6 bases and the J gene end by 5 bases; junction bases not matched to a gene: 8. The length of the CDR3 is 14 residues. Germline V gene lookup returns CDR1 MNHEY and CDR2 SVGAGI. The CDR3 region has the DNA TGTGCCAGCAGAAAGACAGGGGAACGGTATGGCTACACCTTC. Translated: CASRKTGERYGYTF.